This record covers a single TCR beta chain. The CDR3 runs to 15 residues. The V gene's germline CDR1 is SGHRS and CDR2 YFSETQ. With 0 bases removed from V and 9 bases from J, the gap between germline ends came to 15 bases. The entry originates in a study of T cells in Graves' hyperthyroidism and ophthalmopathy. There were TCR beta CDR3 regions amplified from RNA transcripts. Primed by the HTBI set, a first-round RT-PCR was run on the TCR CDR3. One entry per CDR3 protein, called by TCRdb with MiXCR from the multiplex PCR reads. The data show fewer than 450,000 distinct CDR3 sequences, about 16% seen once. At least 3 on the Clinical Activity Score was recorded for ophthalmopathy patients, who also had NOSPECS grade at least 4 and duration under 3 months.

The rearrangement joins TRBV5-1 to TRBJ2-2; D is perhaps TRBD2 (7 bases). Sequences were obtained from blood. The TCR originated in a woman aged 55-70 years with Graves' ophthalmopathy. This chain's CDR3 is CASSLAAGEGRELFF. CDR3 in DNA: TGCGCCAGCAGCTTGGCGGCAGGGGAGGGTCGGGAGCTGTTTTTT.